This note documents a single TCR beta chain sequence. What this receptor recognizes is not known. One end of the junction is discordant with germline, which a read error may explain. Reading the germline V gene gives CDR1 SQVTM and CDR2 ANQGSEA. Taken from cysteine to phenylalanine, the CDR3 has 13 residues. The DNA shown is the 39-base CDR3, in frame from base 1. The data were obtained in a study of tumor-infiltrating lymphocytes in primary liver carcinoma (dated by TCRdb to the late 2010s). Regarding the study in general: Of the five patients (three men and two women, aged 30 to 69 years), four had hepatocellular carcinoma and one had combined HCC and intrahepatic cholangiocarcinoma. The tumors of the five patients were staged as T1-T3 N0M0, with maximum diameters ranging from 4.2 to 10 cm. Samples yielded roughly 3.5 to 8 million productive TCRbeta reads; read depth did not differ significantly between tissue types. The study combined TCRbeta repertoire sequencing, expression microarrays and whole-exome sequencing across five regions of each liver tumor, with adjacent normal tissue and blood. A total of some 35 specimens from 5 patients went through TCRbeta repertoire sequencing, namely 25 tumor regions, 5 adjacent noncancerous liver tissues and 5 peripheral blood samples. To link TCRbeta repertoire diversity to the local molecular phenotype, the approximately 23 tumor region samples were profiled with Agilent mRNA microarrays. Reproducibility between technical replicate repertoires was high, with correlation coefficients above 0.98 and mean shared-clone rates roughly 0.91.

Total RNA and DNA were co-extracted from roughly 18-30 mg of bulk tissue with the AllPrep DNA/RNA mini kit, without cell sorting. Between late 2015 and March 2016, about five patients in China with histopathologically diagnosed primary liver carcinoma had surgical resection. At the time of sampling, the patients had chronic HBV infection and had not received any treatment. Five spatially separated regions were sampled per tumor: superior, inferior, left-lateral and right-lateral poles, plus the tumor centre. Histology showed that every tumor sample contained more than 75% viable tumor cells. Pieces of fresh tumor and adjacent tissue were cut in half, with one half kept in RNAlater at -80 degrees C and the other half sent for histology. Here is what the overall study found, with its caveats: Only a few patients were included in the study, and the authors note that the findings should be validated in a larger study. Repertoire overlap was found to be higher between tumor regions (mean approximately 35%) than between tumor-adjacent (about 17%) or tumor-blood (around 15%) pairs, consistent with antigen-driven expansion. Just about 7-25% of top clones turned up in all five regions of a tumor, which suggests spatial heterogeneity among tumor-infiltrating T cells. The top 250 clones accounted for a significantly greater share of the repertoire in tumors than in blood (p = 0.039). Comparison of CD4+ and CD8+ T cell repertoires was precluded by the use of bulk unsorted samples. Because sequencing covered only the TCR beta chain and unpaired alpha chains were not captured, true repertoire diversity is likely underestimated.

A constant-region primer and ProtoScript II reverse transcriptase were used to reverse-transcribe TCRbeta-specific cDNA from 500 ng total RNA. The TCRbeta libraries were prepared through three rounds of nested multiplex PCR following a slightly modified ARM-PCR procedure. Multiplex TRBV1-TRBV30 forward primers and a Cbeta reverse primer were used in the first two PCR rounds, each of which was run for roughly 10 cycles. Sample barcodes and Illumina adapters were added in a final 25-cycle PCR using Deep VentR polymerase. Before sequencing, amplicons of 200-500 bp were purified from gel using a QIAquick gel extraction kit. TCRbeta amplicons were sequenced on an Illumina HiSeq 2500 with 250-bp paired-end reads. From the authors' description of their analysis: Quality trimming of reads was performed with Trimmomatic v0.33, and paired reads were merged with FLASH v1.2.11 so that full CDR3 sequences could be recovered. V, D and J germline segments were assigned to the rearranged TCRbeta sequences by MiGEC v1.2.1b. Clonotype statistics, along with Shannon-Wiener diversity indices, were calculated using VDJtools v1.0.0. To reduce sampling bias, subsequent analyses other than the diversity analysis used only the 250 most abundant clonotypes in each sample. In-frame beta chains were kept once TCRdb had trimmed the public reads at Q25 with fastp and called clones with MiXCR. All rows with the same CDR3 protein become a single entry with the most common DNA and genes. TCRdb's processing, not the authors', yielded these V and J calls. The sample includes 55,000 to 65,000 distinct CDR3 sequences, with roughly 70% observed a single time. Clones ranked in the top ten supply approximately 52% of the sample.

The origin of this receptor is a man aged 40-55 years with primary liver carcinoma and hepatitis B virus infection. Sample: liver tumor tissue from sampling region 2. What this sample's cell subset or site label stands for: tumor region T2, inferior pole. This receptor chain uses TRBV29-1 and TRBJ2-1, with TRBD2 as a weak D call on 5 bases. The CDR3 sequence is CSLVWAQSGEQFF. The DNA sequence is TGTAGCCTTGTCTGGGCCCAGAGCGGTGAGCAGTTCTTC.